The clone carrying this TCR beta chain was seen just once. Its antigen remains unidentified. These data belong to a study of T cells in Graves' hyperthyroidism and ophthalmopathy. Study-wide results and caveats: In blood, most of the thyroid clonotypes expanded above 0.001 were also present.

Amplification targeted TCR beta CDR3 regions from RNA transcripts. When the TCR CDR3 underwent first-round RT-PCR, the HTBI primer set was used. TCRdb used MiXCR to reprocess the multiplex PCR reads, holding one entry per CDR3 protein. Here the sample spans approximately 530,000 distinct CDR3 sequences, 20% being singletons. Germline-derived CDR1 and CDR2 are MRHNA and SNTAGT. V was shortened by 2 bases and J by 4 bases, with 23 bases between the two germline ends. The length of the CDR3 is 19 residues. The clonotype originates from a man between 35 and 55 years old with Graves' ophthalmopathy. Sequencing input: blood. The chain joins TRBV6-4 to TRBJ2-2; weak D call: TRBD2 (5 bases). The CDR3 DNA reads as TGTGCCAGCAGTGACCCGTGGACTTGGGGAGACACTCCCACCGGGGAGCTGTTTTTT. It encodes CASSDPWTWGDTPTGELFF.